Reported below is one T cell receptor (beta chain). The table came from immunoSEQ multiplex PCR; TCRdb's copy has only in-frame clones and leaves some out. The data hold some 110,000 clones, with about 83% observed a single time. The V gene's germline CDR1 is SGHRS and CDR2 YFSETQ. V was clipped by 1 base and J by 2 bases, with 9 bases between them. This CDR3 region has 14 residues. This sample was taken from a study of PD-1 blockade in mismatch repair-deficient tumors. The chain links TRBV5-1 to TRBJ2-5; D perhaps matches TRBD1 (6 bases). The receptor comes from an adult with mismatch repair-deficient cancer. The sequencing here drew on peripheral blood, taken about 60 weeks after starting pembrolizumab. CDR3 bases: TGCGCCAGCAGCTTGAGGGACACGCAAGAGACCCAGTACTTC. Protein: CASSLRDTQETQYF.